This T cell receptor beta chain originates from a study of cytomegalovirus exposure and HLA in healthy donors. It was with 60 Vbeta and 13 Jbeta primers that the PCR ran. The data were produced by immunoSEQ multiplex PCR, yet TCRdb's version contains in-frame clones alone and is incomplete. The sample shows about 89,000 clones, around 64% of them seen only once. Study-wide points: Later analysis identified about 18,000 TCR beta sequences associated with HLA alleles, using a false discovery rate threshold of 0.05.

Details on this clone: Its antigen is unidentified.

Material for sequencing was PBMCs. The clonotype originates from a man younger than 40 in good health and CMV-seronegative.

This CDR3 reads CASSYPGQAPYEQYF. Written as DNA, the CDR3 is TGTGCCAGCAGTTACCCGGGACAGGCCCCCTACGAGCAGTACTTC. The V and J genes are TRBV7-8 and TRBJ2-7; 8 bases are a match to TRBD1. The V segment lost 6 bases and the J segment 2 bases; nucleotides outside the gene matches: 9. The CDR3 runs 15 residues. Germline V lookup: CDR1 SGHVS, CDR2 FQNEAQ. The full variable domain, its missing parts supplied by reference TRBV7-8 and TRBJ2-7, is GAGVSQSPRYKVAKRGQDVALRCDPISGHVSLFWYQQALGQGPEFLTYFQNEAQLDKSGLPSDRFFAERPEGSVSTLKIQRTQQEDSAVYLCASSYPGQAPYEQYFGPGTRLTVT.